The sequence of this TCR beta chain was determined in a study of T cells in Graves' hyperthyroidism and ophthalmopathy. Study-wide results and limits: Most expanded thyroid clonotypes above 0.001 recurred in blood. Median prediction lead before ophthalmopathy onset was 5 to 7.5 months with the model. In the analysis, a 13 V-J model separated ophthalmopathy from stable hyperthyroidism.

Among the patients, aged 18 to 65, hyperthyroidism was newly diagnosed and had lasted under 2 months. Germline lookup yields CDR1 SGDLS and CDR2 YYNGEE. V was clipped by 4 bases and J by 1 base; unmatched bases: 16. The CDR3 loop spans 20 amino acids. Amplified TCR beta CDR3 regions derived from RNA transcripts. The HTBI primer set drove a first-round RT-PCR of the TCR CDR3. One entry per CDR3 protein results from TCRdb running MiXCR on the multiplex PCR reads. Of a few hundred thousand distinct CDR3 sequences listed, approximately 13% are singletons. Points on this clonotype: The antigen remains undetermined.

The TCR was taken from a woman younger than 30 with Graves' hyperthyroidism. What was sequenced was blood. The chain combines TRBV9 with TRBJ2-1; the match to TRBD2 covers 11 bases. CDR3 sequence (DNA): TGTGCCAGCAGCCTGAGCGTAGCGGGAGGGCCGATTGTGTCCTACAATGAGCAGTTCTTC. Translation: CASSLSVAGGPIVSYNEQFF.